The T cell receptor beta chain under discussion was sequenced for a study of beta chain features in type 1 diabetes. This clone turned up a few times. Its antigen is not identified. Whole-study results and caveats: For Type 1 diabetes patients, all four CD4+ subsets carried TCRB CDR3s that were moderately but significantly shorter.

Donors underwent one heparinised blood draw, about 120 mL on average. Germline trimming cut 6 bases from V and 3 bases from J; bases unmatched to any gene: 8. CDR1 and CDR2 from the germline V gene are MNHNY and SVGAGI (reference sequence). The CDR3 runs 15 residues. Investigators reverse transcribed all isolated RNA, so they sequenced expressed TCRB transcripts. Repertoires were generated with immunoSEQ multiplex PCR, while TCRdb's copy carries only in-frame clones and drops some. The table has some 250,000 clones, roughly 11% seen once. The chain combines TRBV6-6 with TRBJ1-5, with 7 bases fitting TRBD1. This TCR was sampled from a man aged 30-40 years with type 1 diabetes. Sequencing was performed on naive CD4+ T cells from blood. The CDR3 here is CASSMDRRNNQPQHF. CDR3 DNA: TGTGCCAGCAGCATGGACAGGAGAAACAATCAGCCCCAGCATTTT.